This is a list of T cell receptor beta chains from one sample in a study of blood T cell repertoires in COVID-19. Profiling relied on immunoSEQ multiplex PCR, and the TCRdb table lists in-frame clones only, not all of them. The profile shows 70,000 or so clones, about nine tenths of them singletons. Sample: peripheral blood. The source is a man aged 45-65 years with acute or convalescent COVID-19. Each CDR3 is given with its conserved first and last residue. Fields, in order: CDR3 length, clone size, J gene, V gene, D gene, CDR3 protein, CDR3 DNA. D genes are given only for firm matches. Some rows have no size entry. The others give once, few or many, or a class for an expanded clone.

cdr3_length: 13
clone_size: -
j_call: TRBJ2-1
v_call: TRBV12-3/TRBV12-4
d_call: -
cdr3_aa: CASSLRLVVEQFF
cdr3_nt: TGTGCCAGCAGTTTAAGACTAGTCGTTGAGCAGTTCTTC

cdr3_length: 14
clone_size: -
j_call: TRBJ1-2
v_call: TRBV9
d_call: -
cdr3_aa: CASSAQGRVYGYTF
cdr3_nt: TGTGCCAGCAGCGCCCAGGGTAGAGTTTATGGCTACACCTTC

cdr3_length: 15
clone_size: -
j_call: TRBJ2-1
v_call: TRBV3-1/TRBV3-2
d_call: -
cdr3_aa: CASSQDLLAPNEQFF
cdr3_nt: TGTGCCAGCAGCCAAGATCTACTAGCTCCCAATGAGCAGTTCTTC

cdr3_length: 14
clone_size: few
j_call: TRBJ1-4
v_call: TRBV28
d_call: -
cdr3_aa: CASRAGAKVEKLFF
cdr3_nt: TGTGCCAGCAGGGCGGGGGCAAAAGTTGAAAAACTGTTTTTT

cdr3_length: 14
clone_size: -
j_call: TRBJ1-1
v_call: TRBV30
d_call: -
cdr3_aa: CAWSVRKADTEAFF
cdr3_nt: TGTGCCTGGAGTGTACGTAAGGCGGACACTGAAGCTTTCTTT

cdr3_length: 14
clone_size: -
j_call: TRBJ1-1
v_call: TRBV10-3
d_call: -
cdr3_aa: CATITGTMNTEAFF
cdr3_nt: TGTGCCACCATAACCGGGACTATGAACACTGAAGCTTTCTTT

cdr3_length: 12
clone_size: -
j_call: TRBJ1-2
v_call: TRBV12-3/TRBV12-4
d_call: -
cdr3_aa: CASSSIGSGYTF
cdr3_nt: TGTGCCAGCAGCTCCATTGGGAGTGGCTACACCTTC

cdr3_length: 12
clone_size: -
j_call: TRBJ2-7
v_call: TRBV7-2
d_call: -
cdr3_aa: CASSSTAYEQYF
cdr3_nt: TGTGCCAGCAGCAGCACAGCCTACGAGCAGTACTTC

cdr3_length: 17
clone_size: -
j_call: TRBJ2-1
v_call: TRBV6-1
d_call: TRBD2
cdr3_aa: CASSASGTTFLYNEQFF
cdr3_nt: TGTGCCAGCAGTGCCTCCGGGACTACATTCCTCTACAATGAGCAGTTCTTC

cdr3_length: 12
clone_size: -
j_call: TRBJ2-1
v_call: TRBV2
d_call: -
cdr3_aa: CASINRRDEQFF
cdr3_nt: TGTGCCAGCATCAACAGGAGGGATGAGCAGTTCTTC

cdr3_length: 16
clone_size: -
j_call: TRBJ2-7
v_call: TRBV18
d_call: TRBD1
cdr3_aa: CASSPLGQGVSYEQYF
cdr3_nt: TGTGCCAGCTCACCACTGGGACAGGGGGTCTCCTACGAGCAGTACTTC

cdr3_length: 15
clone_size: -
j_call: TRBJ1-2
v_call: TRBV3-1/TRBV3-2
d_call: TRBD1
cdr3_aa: CASSLGQGANYGYTF
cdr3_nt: TGTGCCAGCAGCCTTGGACAGGGAGCTAACTATGGCTACACCTTC

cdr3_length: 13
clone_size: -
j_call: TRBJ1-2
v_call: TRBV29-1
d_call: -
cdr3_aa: CSVTGTPKFGYTF
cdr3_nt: TGCAGCGTTACCGGGACTCCAAAATTCGGCTACACCTTC

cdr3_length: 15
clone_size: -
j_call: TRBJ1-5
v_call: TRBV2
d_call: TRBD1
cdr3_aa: CASSEGTGRSQPQHF
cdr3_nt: TGTGCCAGCAGTGAGGGGACAGGGAGGAGTCAGCCCCAGCATTTT

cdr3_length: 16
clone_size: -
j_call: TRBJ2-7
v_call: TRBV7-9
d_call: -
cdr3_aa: CASSPHRDSVKTGQYF
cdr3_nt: TGTGCCAGCAGCCCCCACCGTGACAGCGTTAAGACGGGGCAGTACTTC

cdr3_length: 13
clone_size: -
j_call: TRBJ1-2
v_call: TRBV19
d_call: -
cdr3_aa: CASSIFLGEGYTF
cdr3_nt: TGTGCCAGTAGTATTTTTCTCGGAGAAGGCTACACCTTC

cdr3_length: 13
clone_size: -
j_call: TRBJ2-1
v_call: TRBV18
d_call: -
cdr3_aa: CASSPSRYNEQFF
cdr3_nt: TGTGCCAGCTCACCAAGCAGGTACAATGAGCAGTTCTTC

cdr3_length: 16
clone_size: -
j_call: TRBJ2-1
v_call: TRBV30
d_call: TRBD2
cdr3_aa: CAWRAGLAEIYNEQFF
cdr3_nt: TGTGCCTGGAGGGCCGGACTAGCGGAGATATACAATGAGCAGTTCTTC

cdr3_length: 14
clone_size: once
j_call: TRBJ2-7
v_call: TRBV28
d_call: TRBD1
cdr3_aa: CASTEGTGLGEQYF
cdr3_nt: TGTGCCAGCACCGAAGGGACAGGGCTGGGAGAGCAGTACTTC

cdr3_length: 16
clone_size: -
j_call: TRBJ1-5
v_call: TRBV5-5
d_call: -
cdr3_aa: CASSWRIPPTNQPQHF
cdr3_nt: TGTGCCAGCAGCTGGCGGATTCCACCCACCAATCAGCCCCAGCATTTT

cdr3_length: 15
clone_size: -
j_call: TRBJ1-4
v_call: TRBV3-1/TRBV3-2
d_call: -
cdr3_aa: CASSRFGGLDEKLFF
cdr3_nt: TGTGCCAGCAGCCGCTTCGGGGGGTTAGATGAAAAACTGTTTTTT

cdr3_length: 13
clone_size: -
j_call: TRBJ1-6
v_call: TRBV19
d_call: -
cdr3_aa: CASMRKTNSPLHF
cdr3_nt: TGTGCCAGTATGAGGAAAACGAATTCACCCCTCCACTTT

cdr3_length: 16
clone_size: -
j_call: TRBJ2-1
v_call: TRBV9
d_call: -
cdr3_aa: CASSVASLPSINEQFF
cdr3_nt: TGTGCCAGCAGCGTAGCTAGCCTTCCGAGTATCAATGAGCAGTTCTTC

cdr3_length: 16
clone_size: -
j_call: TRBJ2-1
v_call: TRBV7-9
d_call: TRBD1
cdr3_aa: CASSRTDRGSWNEQFF
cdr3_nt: TGTGCCAGCAGCCGAACCGACAGGGGATCTTGGAATGAGCAGTTCTTC

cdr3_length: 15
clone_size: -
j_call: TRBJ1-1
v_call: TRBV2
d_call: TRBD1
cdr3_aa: CASSPVPGGNTEAFF
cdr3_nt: TGTGCCAGCAGTCCCGTACCAGGGGGCAACACTGAAGCTTTCTTT

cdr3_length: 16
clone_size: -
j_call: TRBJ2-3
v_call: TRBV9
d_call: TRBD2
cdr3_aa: CASSVEGGRAVGTQYF
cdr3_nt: TGTGCCAGCAGCGTAGAGGGCGGGAGGGCCGTCGGTACGCAGTATTTT

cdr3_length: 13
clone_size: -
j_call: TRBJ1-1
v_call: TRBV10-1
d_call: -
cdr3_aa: CASSLTLNTEAFF
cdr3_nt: TGCGCCAGCAGTTTAACTTTGAACACTGAAGCTTTCTTT

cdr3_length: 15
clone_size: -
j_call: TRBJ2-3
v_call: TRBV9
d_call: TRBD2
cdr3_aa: CASSVDSGSTDTQYF
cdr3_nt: TGTGCCAGCAGCGTAGATAGCGGGAGCACAGATACGCAGTATTTT

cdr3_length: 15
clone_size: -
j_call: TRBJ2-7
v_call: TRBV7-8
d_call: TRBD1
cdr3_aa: CASSHMTGTSYEQYF
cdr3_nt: TGTGCCAGCAGCCATATGACAGGGACCTCCTACGAGCAGTACTTC

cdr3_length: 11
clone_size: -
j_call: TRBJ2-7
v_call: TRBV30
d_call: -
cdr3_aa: CACSERYEQYF
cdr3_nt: TGTGCCTGTTCCGAGCGGTACGAGCAGTACTTC

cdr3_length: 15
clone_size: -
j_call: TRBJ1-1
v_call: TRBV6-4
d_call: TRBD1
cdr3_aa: CASSLQGGGYTEAFF
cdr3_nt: TGTGCCAGCAGCCTACAGGGGGGCGGGTACACTGAAGCTTTCTTT